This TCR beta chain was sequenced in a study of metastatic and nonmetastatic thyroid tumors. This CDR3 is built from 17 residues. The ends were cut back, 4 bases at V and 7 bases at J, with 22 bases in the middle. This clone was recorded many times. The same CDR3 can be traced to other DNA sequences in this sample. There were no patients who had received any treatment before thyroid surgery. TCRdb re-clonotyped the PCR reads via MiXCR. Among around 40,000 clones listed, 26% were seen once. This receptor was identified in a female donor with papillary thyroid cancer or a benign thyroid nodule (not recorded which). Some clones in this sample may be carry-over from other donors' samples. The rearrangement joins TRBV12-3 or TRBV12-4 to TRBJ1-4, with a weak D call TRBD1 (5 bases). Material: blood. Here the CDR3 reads CASSSPDSYTTGEKLFF. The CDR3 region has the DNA TGTGCCAGCAGTTCCCCCGACAGCTACACTACGGGTGAAAAACTGTTTTTT.